This T cell receptor (beta chain) was recorded in a study of cytomegalovirus exposure and HLA in healthy donors. Study-wide findings and caveats: In a later analysis, several top co-occurrence clusters appeared linked to parvovirus B19, influenza, CMV and Epstein-Barr virus. Excluded: some indistinguishable V segments such as TRBV6-2 and TRBV6-3.

As concerns this clone: Its target is unknown.

A multiplex PCR was run with 60 Vbeta primers and 13 Jbeta primers. Produced via immunoSEQ multiplex PCR; TCRdb's table is partial and in-frame only. The sample holds 110,000 or so clones; under 80% are singletons and the top ten take roughly 8.6%. The germline V and J ends were trimmed by 5 bases and 0 bases, with 14 bases remaining between them. The CDR3 runs 16 residues. Germline CDR1 is SEHNR and CDR2 is FQNEAQ (reference sequence). The receptor's source is a woman aged 40 to 50 in good health and CMV-seropositive. Source material: PBMCs. The rearrangement links TRBV7-9 to TRBJ2-1; D is possibly TRBD2 (5 bases). The CDR3 spells CASSAPAASSYNEQFF. CDR3 in DNA: TGTGCCAGCAGCGCCCCAGCGGCAAGCTCCTACAATGAGCAGTTCTTC.